The 3 T cell receptor beta chains below come from one sample, sequenced in a study of OX40 agonist ivuxolimab in advanced cancers. TCRdb's copy holds only in-frame clones and misses some; the assay was immunoSEQ multiplex PCR. The sample lists tens of thousands of clones, 84% occurring once. This specimen was CD4+ or CD8+ T cells sorted from blood, taken in a trial of the OX40 agonist ivuxolimab. Receptors were obtained from an adult with an advanced solid tumor such as melanoma, head and neck, liver or kidney cancer.

The J gene is TRBJ2-1, the V gene TRBV15, with TRBD2 matching 7 bases. The V gene's germline CDR1 is LNHNV and CDR2 YYDKDF (reference sequence). The CDR3 is 14 amino acids. The junction had 6 bases not matched to a gene; V was cut back by 3 bases and J by 7 bases. The CDR3 sequence is CATSSGDYSNEQFF. As DNA, the CDR3 is TGTGCCACCAGCAGCGGGGACTACAGTAATGAGCAGTTCTTC.

This sequence joins TRBV10-1 and TRBJ2-7, with a possible D match to TRBD2 (5 bases). Trimming shortened V by 4 bases and J by 5 bases, and 12 bases separated the two germline ends. CDR3 length: 13 amino acids. Germline V gene data show CDR1 as WNHNN and CDR2 as SYGVQD (reference sequence). This chain's CDR3 is CASSGASRHEQYF. The CDR3 nucleotides read TGCGCCAGCAGTGGGGCTAGCCGCCACGAGCAGTACTTC.

This clone was observed a single time. This chain joins TRBV5-6 and TRBJ2-3; D possibly corresponds to TRBD2 (6 bases). Germline CDR1 SGHDT, CDR2 YYEEEE. Between the trimmed V and J ends, which lost 3 bases and 4 bases, there was a span of 24 bases. This CDR3 has 18 amino acids. The CDR3 DNA reads TGTGCCAGCAGCTACCCTCGGGGGTCGGGAATTCCCTCAGATACGCAGTATTTT. Amino acids: CASSYPRGSGIPSDTQYF.